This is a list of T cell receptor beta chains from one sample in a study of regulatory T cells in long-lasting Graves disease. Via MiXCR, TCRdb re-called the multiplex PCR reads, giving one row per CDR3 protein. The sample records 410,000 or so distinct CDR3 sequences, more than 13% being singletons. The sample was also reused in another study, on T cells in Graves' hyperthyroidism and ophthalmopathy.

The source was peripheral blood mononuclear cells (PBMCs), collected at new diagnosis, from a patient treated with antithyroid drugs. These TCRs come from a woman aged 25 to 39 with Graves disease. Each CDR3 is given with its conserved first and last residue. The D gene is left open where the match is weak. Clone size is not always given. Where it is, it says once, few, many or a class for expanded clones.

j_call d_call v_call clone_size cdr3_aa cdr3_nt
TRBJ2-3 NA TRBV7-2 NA CASSFADTHTDTQYF TGTGCCAGCAGTTTCGCGGACACGCACACAGATACGCAGTATTTT
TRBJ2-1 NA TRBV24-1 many CATSDLTGDGNEQFF TGTGCCACCAGTGATTTGACGGGAGATGGGAATGAGCAGTTCTTC
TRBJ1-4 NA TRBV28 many CASSPETGGREKLFF TGTGCCAGCAGTCCGGAGACAGGCGGGCGTGAAAAACTGTTTTTT
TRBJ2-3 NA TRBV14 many CASSQEVGTTDTQYF TGTGCCAGCAGCCAAGAGGTCGGAACCACAGATACGCAGTATTTT
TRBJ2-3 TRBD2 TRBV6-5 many CASSYSISGRPAF TGTGCCAGCAGTTACTCGATTAGCGGGAGACCCGCCTTT
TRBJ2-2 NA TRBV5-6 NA CASSFRGSHNTGELFF TGTGCCAGCAGCTTTAGGGGCAGTCACAACACCGGGGAGCTGTTTTTT
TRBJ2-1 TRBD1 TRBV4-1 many CASSQRDRGQGEQFF TGCGCCAGCAGCCAAAGAGACAGGGGGCAGGGCGAGCAGTTCTTC
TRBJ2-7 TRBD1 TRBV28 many CASSPRTGGTTYEQYF TGTGCCAGCAGTCCCCGGACAGGGGGAACCACCTACGAGCAGTACTTC
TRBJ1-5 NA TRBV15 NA CATSYKLDQPQHF TGTGCCACCAGCTATAAACTCGATCAGCCCCAGCATTTT
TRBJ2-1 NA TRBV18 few CASSPEGGYNEQLF TGTGCCAGCTCACCAGAGGGGGGCTACAATGAGCAGCTCTTC
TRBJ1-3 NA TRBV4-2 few CASSQGDGAGNTIYF TGTGCCAGCAGCCAAGGGGATGGTGCCGGAAACACCATATATTTT
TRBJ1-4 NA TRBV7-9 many CASSLGFEKLFF TGTGCCAGCAGCTTAGGCTTTGAAAAACTGTTTTTT
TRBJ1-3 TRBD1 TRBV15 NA CATARRDRSSSGNTIYF TGTGCCACCGCCCGCCGGGACAGGTCGAGCTCTGGAAACACCATATATTTT
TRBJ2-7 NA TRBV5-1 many CASSSLGTTAYEQYF TGCGCCAGCAGCTCACTCGGGACGACCGCCTACGAGCAGTACTTC
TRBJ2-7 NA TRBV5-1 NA CASSLVGTEQYF TGCGCCAGCAGCTTGGTTGGGACCGAGCAGTACTTC